This T cell receptor (beta chain) was documented in a study of T cells after yellow fever vaccination. This clonotype was seen more than once but under ten times. It may be a read error: a sequence one base away is much more abundant. V gave up 10 bases and J gave up 1 base, with 4 bases separating them. CDR1 ENHRY and CDR2 SYGVKD come from the germline V gene. The CDR3 sequence is 11 residues long. One entry per CDR3 protein results from TCRdb running MiXCR on the 5' RACE reads. The repertoire holds 600,000 to 750,000 distinct CDR3 sequences, with approximately 13% as singletons. The sequence came from a young man who received the YFV17D yellow fever vaccine. Sequences were derived from PBMCs, sampled on the day of the yellow fever booster vaccination. V and J are TRBV10-3 and TRBJ2-2; D gene ambiguous. CDR3 sequence: CATRNTGELFF. Here the CDR3 DNA reads TGTGCCACCAGGAACACCGGGGAGCTGTTTTTT.